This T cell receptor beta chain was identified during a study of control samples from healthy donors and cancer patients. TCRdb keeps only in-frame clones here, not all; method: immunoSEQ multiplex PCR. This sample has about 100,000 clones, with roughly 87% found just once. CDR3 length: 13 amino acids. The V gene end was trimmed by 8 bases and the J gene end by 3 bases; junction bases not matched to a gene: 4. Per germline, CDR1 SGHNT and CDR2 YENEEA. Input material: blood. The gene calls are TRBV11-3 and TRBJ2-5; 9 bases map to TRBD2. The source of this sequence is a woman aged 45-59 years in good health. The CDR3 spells CASSGGGEETQYF. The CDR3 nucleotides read TGTGCCAGCTCGGGCGGGGGGGAAGAGACCCAGTACTTC.